This T cell receptor (beta chain) was sequenced during a study of PD-1 blockade in mismatch repair-deficient tumors (dated by TCRdb to the late 2010s). With respect to the entire study: Between late 2013 and late 2016, roughly 78 consecutive patients with some 12 mismatch repair-deficient cancer types, all previously treated and progressing, were enrolled in the trial. Tumor-associated T cell clones in the peripheral blood of patients responding to PD-1 blockade were tracked using deep sequencing of TCR CDR3 regions. Broad study findings and their caveats: Rapid expansion after pembrolizumab followed by contraction, generally before radiologic responses, was shown by tumor-resident clones, which were often undetectable in blood before treatment.

This clone appeared a single time. Its antigen remains unidentified. No base-level quality is on record; no much larger clone is a single base apart. According to the germline V gene, CDR1 reads MDHEN and CDR2 reads SYDVKM. The CDR3 has 15 amino acids, counting the end cysteine and phenylalanine. Only the CDR3 portion is preserved as DNA: 45 bases, with reading frame beginning at the first base. Relative to germline, V is 2 bases shorter and J is 7 bases shorter, with 17 bases between their ends. Mismatch repair deficiency was established in every enrolled patient by polymerase chain reaction or immunohistochemistry. A few patients who responded to pembrolizumab therapy underwent TCR sequencing. Pembrolizumab PD-1 blockade was prospectively tested in advanced mismatch repair-deficient cancers, regardless of tissue of origin, in the phase II trial. Peripheral blood T cell samples were collected serially, before PD-1 blockade began and at several time points afterward. Blood sampling time points were reported as weeks after the first dose of pembrolizumab.

Library preparation was by the immunoSEQ multiplex PCR assay. The clones in this table, taken by TCRdb from immuneACCESS, are in-frame only. Not every clone is retained; where verified, under half of the shortfall comes from an unresolved V gene, and the cause of the rest is unknown. This sample holds about 130,000 clones; about 88% were observed only once. The ten largest clonotypes hold roughly 12% of the sample. The TCR comes from an adult with mismatch repair-deficient cancer. This sequence uses TRBV28 and TRBJ1-2; the D gene is perhaps TRBD1, on 6 matching bases. Sequenced here: peripheral blood, sampled 72 weeks after starting pembrolizumab. CDR3 reads: CASSLGSGVRSGYTF. Here is the DNA: TGTGCCAGCAGTTTAGGATCAGGGGTGAGATCTGGCTACACCTTC.